This T cell receptor (beta chain) came from a study of OX40 agonist ivuxolimab in advanced cancers. Study details: Patients in dose escalation had liver, melanoma, kidney or head and neck cancers. Aged about 23 to 90 with a mean of roughly 65 years, they were roughly 83% male. Antecedent anti-PD-1, anti-PD-L1 or anti-CTLA-4 therapy was permissible, with about 39% having received some. One patient with hepatocellular carcinoma and two with cutaneous melanoma, three in all, had partial responses.

The sample holds a few counts of this clone. Germline V gene lookup returns CDR1 SEHNR and CDR2 FQNEAQ (reference sequence). V was clipped by 5 bases and J by 6 bases; unmatched bases: 9. The CDR3 consists of 14 residues. Profiling relied on immunoSEQ multiplex PCR, and the TCRdb table lists in-frame clones only, not all of them. The sample contains roughly 95,000 clones, 85% to 90% of which appear only once. The J gene is TRBJ1-1, the V gene TRBV7-9; TRBD1 matches 7 bases. Sequenced here: CD4+ or CD8+ T cells sorted from blood, sampled in a trial of the OX40 agonist ivuxolimab. The TCR comes from an adult with an advanced solid tumor such as melanoma, head and neck, liver or kidney cancer. CDR3 residues: CASSPPGGSSEAFF. The DNA of the CDR3 is TGTGCCAGCAGCCCCCCAGGGGGGTCTTCTGAAGCTTTCTTT.